This T cell receptor beta chain was sequenced for a study of blood T cell repertoires in COVID-19. Study summary: Collection of acute and convalescent COVID-19 samples took place in the United States, Italy and Spain. T cells, B-cell-depleted T cells, or PBMCs supplied cDNA or gDNA.

Germline assignment: CDR1 MGHRA and CDR2 YSYEKL. CDR3 length: 12 residues. Trimming removed 1 base from V and 10 bases from J, with 8 bases in between. Per the study methods: How many nucleated cells were present was estimated from reference gene primer amplification. Clones were read by immunoSEQ multiplex PCR, and TCRdb kept only the in-frame ones, dropping some. V, J and clone size are taken as reported in that table, and D and trimming were inferred from the DNA itself. This table holds about 240,000 clones, around 85% found once. The sequenced sample consisted of PBMCs or T cells enriched from blood (not recorded which). This TCR was sampled from a woman in her 40s with acute COVID-19. This chain joins TRBV4-1 and TRBJ2-1, with D perhaps TRBD1 (5 bases). CDR3 in DNA: TGCGCCAGCAGCCAAGGGGGCTTCGAGCAGTTCTTC. It encodes CASSQGGFEQFF.